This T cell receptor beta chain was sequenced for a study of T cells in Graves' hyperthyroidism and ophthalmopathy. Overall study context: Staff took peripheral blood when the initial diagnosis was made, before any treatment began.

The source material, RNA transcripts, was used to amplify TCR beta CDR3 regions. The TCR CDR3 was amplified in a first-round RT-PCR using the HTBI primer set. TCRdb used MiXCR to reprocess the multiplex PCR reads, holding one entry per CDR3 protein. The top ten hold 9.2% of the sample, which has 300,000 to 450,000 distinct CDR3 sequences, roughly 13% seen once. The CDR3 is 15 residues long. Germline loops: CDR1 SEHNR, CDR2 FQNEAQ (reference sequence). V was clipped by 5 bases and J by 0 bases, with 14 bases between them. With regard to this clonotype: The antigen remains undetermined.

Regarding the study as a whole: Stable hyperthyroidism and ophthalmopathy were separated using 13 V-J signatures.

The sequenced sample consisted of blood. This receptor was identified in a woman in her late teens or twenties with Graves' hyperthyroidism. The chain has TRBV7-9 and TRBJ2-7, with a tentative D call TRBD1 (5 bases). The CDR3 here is CASSHGQRSSYEQYF. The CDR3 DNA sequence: TGTGCCAGCAGCCATGGACAAAGGAGCTCCTACGAGCAGTACTTC.